This T cell receptor beta chain was documented in a study of CD8+CD57+ T cells in acquired aplastic anemia (dated 2018 in TCRdb). As for the study more broadly: On average, sorted CD4+ and CD8+ cells yielded around 3.5 ug of extracted DNA, with a range of about 0.19 to 30 ug. A CD8+CD57+ expansion meant a frequency higher than the mean frequency seen in healthy subjects. Overall study outcomes, separate from this receptor: Around 28 CD8+ CDR3 sequences were found to be shared between patients and controls, but these sequences appeared to be highly expressed in patients and within the immunodominant clones of the patients. CD8+ Simpson's diversity did not differ significantly between patients and healthy controls (P=0.060).

The patients picked for sequencing were ones in whom flow cytometry had shown an expansion of CD8+CD57+ cells. Every patient had severe acquired aplastic anemia, diagnosed using the International Study of Aplastic Anemia and Agranulocytosis and Camitta criteria. Patients had received no therapy at the time of blood sampling. TCR repertoires of sorted CD4+ and CD8+ blood T cells from severe aplastic anemia patients and healthy subjects were deep-sequenced in the study. In the USA, patient enrollment took place under clinicaltrials.gov protocols 00001620, 01623167, 00001397, 00071045, 00081523 and 00961064. Ficoll-Paque density gradient centrifugation was used to isolate peripheral blood mononuclear cells. Before DNA was extracted, CD4+ and CD8+ T cells were sorted using either FACS or magnetic beads. Between the V and J ends, shortened by 4 bases and 7 bases respectively, the junction contains 11 bases. CDR1 SGHRS and CDR2 YFSETQ are derived from the germline V gene. Reading from cysteine to phenylalanine, the CDR3 counts 13 amino acids. The CDR3 DNA has 39 bases and is translated from base 1.

Comments on this clonotype: It lacks a known antigen. One base away there is no much larger clone; base qualities are not given.

Genomic DNA served as template for TCR beta VDJ combination and CDR3 sequence profiling. An Illumina HiSeq 2000 was used for TCR repertoire sequencing. Per the original workflow: Repertoires were assessed using TRBV/TRBJ rearrangement plots, CDR3 size and DJ length profiles, and Simpson's diversity index. The most abundant DNA sequence in the deep sequencing data was taken as the immunodominant clone. CDR3 amino acid sequences were checked for sharing between subjects and were compared against published repertoires and the VDJdb database. The public sequencing data were trimmed at Q25 with fastp and processed into clonotypes with MiXCR by TCRdb, which kept only in-frame beta chains. Identical CDR3 proteins give one entry, which carries the most common genes and DNA. TCRdb's processing, not the study's, gives the V and J calls here. This sample is represented by 200,000 or so distinct CDR3 sequences; roughly 50% of them were singletons. The ten largest clones represent 20% of the sample.

The chain employs TRBV5-1 and TRBJ2-2; TRBD2 is a possible D gene, resting on 6 matching bases. Sequenced input: sorted CD4+, CD8+, or CD8+CD57+ T cells (not recorded which) from PBMCs. The TCR originated in a human donor with aplastic anemia. The CDR3 in this case is CASSLMTSGELFF. The DNA reads as follows: TGCGCCAGCAGCCTCATGACTAGCGGGGAGCTGTTTTTT.